These T cell receptor beta chains were read from a single sample in a study of blood T cells in healthy people across ages. One entry per CDR3 protein results from TCRdb running MiXCR on the 5' RACE reads. The data hold more than 800,000 distinct CDR3 sequences, with roughly 26% observed a single time. Source material: blood. Receptors originate from a woman older than 75 in good health. Both conserved end residues are part of each CDR3. The order of the fields is J gene, V gene, CDR3 protein.

>TRBJ2-1|TRBV7-2
CASSLAGRGLGGNEQFF
>TRBJ2-3|TRBV4-3
CASSQQHIPPGTSGSTDTQYF
>TRBJ2-7|TRBV7-2
CASSLYPASSSYNEQYF
>TRBJ2-2|TRBV28
CASSPGTFRSGELFF
>.|TRBV10-1
CASSGSIPVNEQYF
>TRBJ1-6|TRBV7-2
CASSLVAGDGGSYNSPLHF
>TRBJ2-2|TRBV2
CASSVGPGELFF
>TRBJ2-7|TRBV7-8
CASSFSGQGAGYEQYF
>TRBJ2-6|TRBV7-9
CASSLEGWGLSGANVLTF
>TRBJ1-2|TRBV20-1
CSARDRTSYGYTF
>TRBJ2-3|TRBV7-9
CASSFGLPKDTQYF
>TRBJ2-7|TRBV12-3/TRBV12-4
CAGSFGEYEQYF
>TRBJ1-2|TRBV6-2/TRBV6-3
CASSTGFYYGYTF
>TRBJ2-3|TRBV18
CASSPLFRDRGADTQYF
>TRBJ1-2|TRBV27
CASSSRDSPNYGYTF
>TRBJ2-5|TRBV12-3/TRBV12-4
CASSPPGLAKETQYF
>TRBJ2-2|TRBV5-6
CAGSLAGSLANTGELFF
>TRBJ1-2|TRBV4-2
CAGSQDQGALAGYTF
>.|TRBV6-2/TRBV6-3
CASSWRRSGARHNEQYF
>TRBJ2-7|TRBV27
CASSEAKGAGQYF
>TRBJ1-4|TRBV7-2
CASSFGGPGREKLFF
>TRBJ1-2|TRBV6-6
CARVREVNYGYTF
>TRBJ1-4|TRBV28
CASSFSGSPTNEKLFF
>TRBJ1-1|TRBV3-1
CASSQGPGTGSTEAFF
>TRBJ2-1|TRBV7-2
CASSLPRETQFF
>TRBJ2-7|TRBV11-2
CASSRGQESFREQYF
>TRBJ1-3|TRBV28
CASSLHSSQGANTIYF
>TRBJ1-1|TRBV7-8
CASSSAQQLTNTEAFF
>TRBJ2-1|TRBV7-2
CASSLVGRGSVNEQFF
>TRBJ2-7|TRBV5-1
CASSLGGTAPREQYF
>TRBJ1-2|TRBV3-1
CASSHRGGDSYGYTF
>.|TRBV20-1
CSATQTSGGPYEQYF
>TRBJ2-1|TRBV10-3
CAIRETGGNEQFF
>TRBJ1-2|TRBV7-9
CASSSWGVQGSYGYTF
>TRBJ1-5|TRBV20-1
CSASPAPSGNQPQHF
>TRBJ1-2|TRBV20-1
CSWGGSYGYTF
>TRBJ2-3|TRBV7-2
CAGSLGTGYGTDAQYF
>TRBJ2-2|TRBV3-1
CASSRRRDRGRLGKGPNTGELFF
>TRBJ1-5|TRBV2
CASRLDRLDQPQHF
>TRBJ2-1|TRBV24-1
CATSDLTSGGFNEQFF
>TRBJ2-1|TRBV11-3
CASSLGNRGYNEQFF
>TRBJ2-1|TRBV7-2
CASSLAGSASGNEQFF
>TRBJ2-3|TRBV29-1
CSVRPADTQYF
>TRBJ2-5|TRBV13
CASSLGAGSSGNEQYF
>TRBJ1-2|TRBV3-1
CANSQEGRTSISYTF
>TRBJ2-7|TRBV9
CASSGGHGMGEQYF
>TRBJ1-2|TRBV5-1
CASSYSGRTYGYTF
>TRBJ2-7|TRBV5-1
CASSLVRDSKEAQYF
>TRBJ2-1|TRBV11-3
CASSSPAASGGAYNEQFF